This T cell receptor beta chain was identified in a study of response to subunit inactivated influenza vaccine (dated by TCRdb to about 2018). In the study overall: The study used deep quantitative T cell receptor repertoire profiling to track responses to a trivalent subunit inactivated influenza vaccine.

This clonotype was observed a handful of times. What this receptor recognizes is not known. No qualities accompany the bases; no much larger clone lies one base away. Libraries were prepared through RT-PCR. TCRdb lists the instrument as Illumina HiSeq 2500. In-frame beta chains were kept once TCRdb had trimmed the public reads at Q25 with fastp and called clones with MiXCR. One record per CDR3 amino acid sequence lists the most common genes and DNA. Here the sample has about 540,000 distinct CDR3 sequences; approximately 20% occur a single time. About 3% of the sample is held by the ten biggest clonotypes. The full study reports these points: It was suggested by the authors that each seasonal influenza vaccination may recruit only a limited number of new T cells.

The CDR3, cysteine through phenylalanine, is 12 amino acids long. Only CDR3 DNA remains: 36 bases, in frame from the first base. Via the germline V gene, CDR1 is SGHRS and CDR2 YFSETQ. The germline ends are 5 bases apart after V is trimmed by 3 bases and J by 7 bases. These data are also associated with another study on T cells expressing NK-cell markers. The second publication reports: 5'RACE template switching, by which a universal primer site and unique molecular identifiers were added, was used to make TCR beta cDNA libraries. Fewer than ten donors provided sorted CD3+CD56+NKG2C+, CD3+CD56+NKG2C- and CD3+CD56-NKG2C+ T-cell subsets, whose TCR beta-chain repertoires were profiled. Among the eight sequenced donors, seven were HCMV-seropositive and one was HCMV-seronegative. In several experiments an anti-gammadeltaTCR antibody was added to restrict sorting to alphabetaTCR-expressing T cells. In six donors, the dominant CD3+CD56+NKG2C+ clonotypes were among the top 10 CD8+ clonotypes and accounted for about 1.0-7.5% of CD8+ T cells. Those dominant clonotypes were again the most abundant among CD3+CD56-NKG2C+ cells in a few donors, at about 25-65%. It remained unclear whether the expanded NKG2C-expressing T cell clones were specific for HCMV antigens. All eight donors whose samples were sequenced were randomly selected healthy volunteers, three of them men and five women. A commercial ELISA kit detecting HCMV-specific IgG in serum was used to determine HCMV serostatus. Ficoll density gradient centrifugation was used to isolate peripheral blood mononuclear cells from blood. Using Miltenyi isolation kits, CD4+ and CD8+ T cells were isolated from PBMC through magnetic immunoseparation. Synthesis of cDNA was primed from the TCR beta constant segment and was followed by two consecutive PCR amplification steps. Illumina HiSeq 2000/2500, MiSeq or NextSeq was used to sequence libraries as 2 x 150 bp reads. MIGEC handled demultiplexing of the reads and grouping by UMI, while MiTCR was used to assemble and quantify clonotypes. To remove erroneous sequences, TCR cDNA sequences were retained only when supported by two or more reads. The tcR package was used for downstream repertoire analysis, and clonotypes were matched across fractions by CDR3 nucleotide sequence plus V segment. VDJmatch was used to annotate antigen specificity against VDJdb, with one amino acid substitution in CDR3 allowed.

The origin of this receptor is a man aged 45-60 years who received an inactivated influenza vaccine. Donor details come from another sample of the same person, matched by shared clones. The sequence is built from TRBV5-1 and TRBJ1-6; no confident D gene assignment can be made. The sequenced sample was CD4+ T cells sorted from PBMCs, obtained 11 to 12 days after vaccination. For the CDR3, the sequence is CASSYQNSPLHF. The bases read TGCGCCAGCAGCTACCAAAATTCACCCCTCCACTTT.